Listed here is a single TCR beta chain. Its specificity is unknown. TCRdb re-called the reads through MiXCR, storing one row per CDR3 protein. The data hold 100,000 to 150,000 distinct CDR3 sequences, with 32% observed a single time. The record originates from a study of T cell repertoires in cytomegalovirus infection. For the study at large: Both recently identified HLA-C-restricted and well-studied HLA-B-restricted CMV epitopes were used in the study. Public TCR beta signatures indicated both CMV infection and matching HLA type. Notes on the study in general: Cumulative public TCR beta family frequency identified CMV carriers with the relevant HLA. What dominated the ex vivo response were HLA-C-restricted CMV-specific TCR beta clonotypes.

Deletions cut 6 bases from V and 3 bases from J, with 8 bases between. Per germline, CDR1 SEHNR and CDR2 FQNEAQ (reference sequence). The CDR3 spans 12 residues. This chain links TRBV7-9 with TRBJ1-1; D remains unclear. Material: CD8+ T cells from cultured PBMCs, obtained from culture after CMV antigen stimulation. The receptor was isolated from a human donor in good health (CMV status not recorded). Some clones in this sample may be carry-over from other donors' samples. In DNA form, the CDR3 reads TGTGCCAGCAGGTACGGAGACACTGAAGCTTTCTTT. Translated: CASRYGDTEAFF.